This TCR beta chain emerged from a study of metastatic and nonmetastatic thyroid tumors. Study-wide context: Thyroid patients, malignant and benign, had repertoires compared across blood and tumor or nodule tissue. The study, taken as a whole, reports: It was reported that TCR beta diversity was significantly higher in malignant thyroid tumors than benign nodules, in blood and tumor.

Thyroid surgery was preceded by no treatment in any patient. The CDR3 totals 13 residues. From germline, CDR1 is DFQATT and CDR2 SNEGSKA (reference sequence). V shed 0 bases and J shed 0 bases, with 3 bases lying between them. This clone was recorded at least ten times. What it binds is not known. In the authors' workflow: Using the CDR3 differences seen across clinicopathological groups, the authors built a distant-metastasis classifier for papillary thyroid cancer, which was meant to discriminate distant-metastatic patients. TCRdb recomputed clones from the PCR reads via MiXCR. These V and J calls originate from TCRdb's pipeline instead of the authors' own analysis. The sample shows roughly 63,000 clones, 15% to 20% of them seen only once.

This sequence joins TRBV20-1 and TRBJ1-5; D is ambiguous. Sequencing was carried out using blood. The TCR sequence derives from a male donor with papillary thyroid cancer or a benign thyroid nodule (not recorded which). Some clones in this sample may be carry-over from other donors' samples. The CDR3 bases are TGCAGTGCTAGAGATGATAGCAATCAGCCCCAGCATTTT. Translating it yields CSARDDSNQPQHF.